This is a list of T cell receptor beta chains from one sample in a study of cytomegalovirus exposure and HLA in healthy donors. This table comes from immunoSEQ multiplex PCR, and its TCRdb copy is limited to in-frame clones, with some not included. The table counts around 75,000 clones; about an eighth lies in the top ten. The specimen was PBMCs. All receptors derive from a man aged 45-60 years in good health and CMV-seropositive. Both conserved end residues are part of each CDR3. The D gene is left open where the match is weak.

v_gene	d_gene	j_gene	CDR3aa	CDR3nt
TRBV5-6	NA	TRBJ1-1	CASSEDRYTEAFF	TGTGCCAGCAGCGAAGACAGGTACACTGAAGCTTTCTTT
TRBV5-1	TRBD2	TRBJ2-4	CASKAIAGVANIQYF	TGCGCCAGCAAGGCGATAGCGGGAGTCGCGAACATTCAGTACTTC
TRBV7-3	TRBD1	TRBJ2-5	CASSRTGGRETQYF	TGTGCCAGCAGCCGAACAGGGGGCCGGGAGACCCAGTACTTC
TRBV6-4	TRBD2	TRBJ2-5	CASSDGRVETQYF	TGTGCCAGCAGTGACGGGAGGGTCGAGACCCAGTACTTC
TRBV6-5	NA	TRBJ1-1	CASTRTHAGITEAFF	TGTGCCAGCACTCGAACCCATGCGGGGATCACTGAAGCTTTCTTT
TRBV11-2	TRBD2	TRBJ2-3	CASSGLGLYTDTQYF	TGTGCCAGCAGCGGCCTGGGACTATACACAGATACGCAGTATTTT
TRBV29-1	NA	TRBJ2-5	CSASVTGTETQYF	TGCAGCGCTTCAGTTACAGGGACAGAGACCCAGTACTTC
TRBV7-6	TRBD2	TRBJ2-1	CASSARGTSGQYNEQFF	TGTGCCAGCAGCGCACGCGGGACTAGCGGACAGTACAATGAGCAGTTCTTC
TRBV11-2	TRBD1	TRBJ2-7	CASSLFGTGAHEQYF	TGTGCCAGCAGCTTATTCGGGACAGGGGCCCACGAGCAGTACTTC
TRBV4-2	TRBD2	TRBJ2-3	CASSRTSGDDTQYF	TGTGCCAGCAGCCGGACTAGCGGGGATGATACGCAGTATTTT
TRBV18	NA	TRBJ2-1	CASSRGSDEQFF	TGTGCCAGCTCACGGGGCAGCGATGAGCAGTTCTTC
TRBV30	TRBD1	TRBJ1-1	CAWSVDRGPGLTAFF	TGTGCCTGGAGTGTCGACAGGGGGCCGGGTCTTACGGCTTTCTTT
TRBV28	TRBD1	TRBJ2-7	CASLGQGRGEQYF	TGTGCCAGTTTGGGACAGGGTAGAGGCGAGCAGTACTTC